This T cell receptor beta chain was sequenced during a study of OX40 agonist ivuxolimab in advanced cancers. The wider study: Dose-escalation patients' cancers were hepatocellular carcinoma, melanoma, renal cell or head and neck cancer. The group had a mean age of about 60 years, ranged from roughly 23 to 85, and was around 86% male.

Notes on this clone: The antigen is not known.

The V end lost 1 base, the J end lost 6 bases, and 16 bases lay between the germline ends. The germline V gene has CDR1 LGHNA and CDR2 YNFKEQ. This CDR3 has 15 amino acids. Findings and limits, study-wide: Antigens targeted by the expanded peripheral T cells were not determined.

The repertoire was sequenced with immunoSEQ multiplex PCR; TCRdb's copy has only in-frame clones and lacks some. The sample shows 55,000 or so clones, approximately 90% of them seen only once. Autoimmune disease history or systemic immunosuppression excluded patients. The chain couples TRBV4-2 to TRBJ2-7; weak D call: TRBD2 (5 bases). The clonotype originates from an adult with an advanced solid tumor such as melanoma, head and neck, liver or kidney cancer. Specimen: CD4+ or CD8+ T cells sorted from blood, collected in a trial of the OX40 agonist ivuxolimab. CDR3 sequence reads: CASSQVESLASEQYF. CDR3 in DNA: TGTGCCAGCAGCCAAGTGGAGTCTCTAGCATCCGAGCAGTACTTC.